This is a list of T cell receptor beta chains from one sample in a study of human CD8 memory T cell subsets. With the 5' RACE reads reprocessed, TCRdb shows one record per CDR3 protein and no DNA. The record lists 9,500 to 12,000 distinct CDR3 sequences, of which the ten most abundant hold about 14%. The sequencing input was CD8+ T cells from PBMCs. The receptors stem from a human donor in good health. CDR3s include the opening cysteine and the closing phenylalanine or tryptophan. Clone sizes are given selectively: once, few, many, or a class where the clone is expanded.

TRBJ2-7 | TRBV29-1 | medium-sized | CSVFTGDYEQYF
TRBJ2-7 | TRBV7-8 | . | CASSTDPISYEQYF
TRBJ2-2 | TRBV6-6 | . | CASTIWGGEGGELFF
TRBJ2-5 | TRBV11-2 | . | CASSLDGASDETQYF
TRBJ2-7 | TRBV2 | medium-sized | CASSAFNYEQYF
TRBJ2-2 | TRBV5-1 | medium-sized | CASRAQSNTGELFF
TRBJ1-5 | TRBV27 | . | CASSLTGTEGYQPQHF
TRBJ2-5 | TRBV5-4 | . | CASSERGAGGLQETQYF
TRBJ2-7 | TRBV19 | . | CASSLQGAWGEQYF
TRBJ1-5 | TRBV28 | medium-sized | CASSFRGEGQPQHF
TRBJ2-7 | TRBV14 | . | CASSHKLAGLFEQYF
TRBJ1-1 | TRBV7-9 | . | CASSIFHVQGMHSNTEAFF
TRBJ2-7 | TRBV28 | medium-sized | CASSLKQEYPLEQYF
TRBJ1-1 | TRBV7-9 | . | CASSHPATGIPEAFF
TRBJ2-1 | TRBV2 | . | CASSEDYGAGWYGQFF
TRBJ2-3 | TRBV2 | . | CASSEALAGVTDTQYF
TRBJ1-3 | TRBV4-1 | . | CASSPGTGSGNTIYF
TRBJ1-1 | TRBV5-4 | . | CASSFPPGQGGTEAFF
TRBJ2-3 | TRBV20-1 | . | CSAEGGGPGDTQYF
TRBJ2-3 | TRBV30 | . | CAWSSDTDTQYF
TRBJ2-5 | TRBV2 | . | CASSGGDWETQYF
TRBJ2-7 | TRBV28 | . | CASSNPSGRGSSYEQYF
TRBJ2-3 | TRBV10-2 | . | CASVQLAGGDTQYF
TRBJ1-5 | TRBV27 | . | CASSLSGDNQPQHF
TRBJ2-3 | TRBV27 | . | CASRRIGGTDTQYF
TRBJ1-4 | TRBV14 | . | CASSQDLSGKLFF
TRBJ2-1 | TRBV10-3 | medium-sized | CAISNPAEGNEQFF
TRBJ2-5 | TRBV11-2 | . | CASSSPDRSQETQYF
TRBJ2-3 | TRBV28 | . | CASSPRGDTQYF
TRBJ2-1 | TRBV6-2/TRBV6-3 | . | CASSLDFNEQFF
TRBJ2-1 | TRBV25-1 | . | CASSDPQGIQEFF
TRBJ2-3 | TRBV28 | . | CASSLRGSSYDTQYF
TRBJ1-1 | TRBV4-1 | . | CASSQNTGVVNTEAFF
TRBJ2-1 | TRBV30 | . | CAWGSNLRDEQFF
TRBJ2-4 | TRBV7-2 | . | CASSLGVAKNIQYF
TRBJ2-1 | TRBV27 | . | CASSPLLTSGMGNEQFF
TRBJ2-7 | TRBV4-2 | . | CASSQESSGASYEQYF
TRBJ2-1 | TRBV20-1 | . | CSASSLLAVHNEQFF
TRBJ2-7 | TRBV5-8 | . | CASSLGGLRIEQYF
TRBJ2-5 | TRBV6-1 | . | CASSELAGGPQETQYF
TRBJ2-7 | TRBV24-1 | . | CATSPQGFPYEQYF
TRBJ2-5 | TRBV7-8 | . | CATTSGLSETQYF
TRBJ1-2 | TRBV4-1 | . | CASSPRVGVQGYTF
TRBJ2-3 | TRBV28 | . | CASSPSGFAGPSTDTQYF
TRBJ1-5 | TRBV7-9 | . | CASSAIDQEGNQPQHF
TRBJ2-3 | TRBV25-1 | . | CASTRTSGADTQYF
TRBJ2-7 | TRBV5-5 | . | CASSPGDGTSEQYF
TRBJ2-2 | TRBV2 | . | CASSPGSNTGELFF
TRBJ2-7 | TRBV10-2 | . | CASSSGGSNYEQYF
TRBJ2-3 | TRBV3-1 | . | CASSQDRSGVDDTQYF